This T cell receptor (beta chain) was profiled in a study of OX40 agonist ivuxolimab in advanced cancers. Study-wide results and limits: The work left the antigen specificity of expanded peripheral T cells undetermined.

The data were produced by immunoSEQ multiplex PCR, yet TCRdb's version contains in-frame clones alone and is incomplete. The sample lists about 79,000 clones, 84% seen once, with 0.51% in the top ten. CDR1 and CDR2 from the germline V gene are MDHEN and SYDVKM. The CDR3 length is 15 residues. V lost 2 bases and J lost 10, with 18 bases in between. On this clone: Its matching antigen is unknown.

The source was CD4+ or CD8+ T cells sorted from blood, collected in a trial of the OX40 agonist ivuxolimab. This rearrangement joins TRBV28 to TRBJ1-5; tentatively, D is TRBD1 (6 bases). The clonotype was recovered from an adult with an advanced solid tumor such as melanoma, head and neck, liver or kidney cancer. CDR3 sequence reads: CASSLPDRYWVPQHF. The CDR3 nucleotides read TGTGCCAGCAGTTTACCAGACAGGTATTGGGTCCCCCAGCATTTT.